This T cell receptor beta chain was sequenced for a study of identical twins. This clonotype has a handful of counts. Unmatched junction bases numbered 10, after V lost 2 bases and J lost 9 bases. The germline gives CDR1 MNHEY, CDR2 SVGEGT. This CDR3 has 16 amino acids. In TCRdb, the 5' RACE reads were re-called with MiXCR into one record per CDR3 protein. This table has hundreds of thousands of distinct CDR3 sequences, about 18% appearing once. The same specimen was also included in a second study, on T cells expressing NK-cell markers. Per that study: Among the eight sequenced donors, seven tested HCMV-seropositive and one tested seronegative. A few of the donors also had these clonotypes leading their CD3+CD56-NKG2C+ fraction.

The sample taken for sequencing was PBMCs. This TCR derives from a woman aged 18-29 years in good health. The chain employs TRBV6-2 or TRBV6-3 and TRBJ2-1, with 10 bases that match TRBD2. The CDR3 sequence: CASSYIPQREGGEQFF. The CDR3 region has the DNA TGTGCCAGCAGTTACATCCCCCAGCGGGAGGGGGGTGAGCAGTTCTTC.